This T cell receptor (beta chain) comes out of a study of a mutant IDH1 vaccine in newly diagnosed glioma. The repertoire was sequenced with immunoSEQ multiplex PCR; TCRdb's copy has only in-frame clones and lacks some. This table holds tens of thousands of clones, 70% to 85% found once. About this clone itself: Antigen: not known.

Time point indicated: week 11, during vaccination. In the vaccine, a single dose held 300 ug of the mutant IDH1 20-mer peptide, along with topical imiquimod. The TCR originated in a man aged 35 to 55 with glioma. Source: PBMCs, taken from a glioma patient whose treatment included an IDH1 peptide vaccine.

The CDR3 sequence is CASSSLSFNQPQHF. For the CDR3, the DNA is TGTGCCAGCAGCTCCTTGAGTTTCAATCAGCCCCAGCATTTT. This rearrangement joins TRBV27 to TRBJ1-5, with D hard to call. CDR3 size: 14 residues. CDR1 is MNHEY and CDR2 is SMNVEV in the germline V gene (reference sequence). Trimming stripped 6 bases from V and 3 bases from J, with 12 bases between.